A selection of T cell receptor beta chains follows, all from one sample in a study of blood T cell repertoires in COVID-19. Measured with immunoSEQ multiplex PCR; TCRdb has only the in-frame clones, and not every one. The data contain over 80,000 clones, about 88% of them singletons. The sample consisted of peripheral blood. The source is an elderly woman with acute or convalescent COVID-19. Each CDR3 is given with its conserved first and last residue. A D gene is named only where the DNA matches it firmly. Size tells how often a clone was seen (once, few, many) or the class of an expanded clone, and some rows leave it out.

-	TRBJ1-2	TRBV28	TRBD1	TGTGCCAGCAGTTTGAGCACGACAGGGCTGTATGGCTACACCTTC	CASSLSTTGLYGYTF
-	TRBJ1-1	TRBV2	TRBD1	TGTGCCAGCAGTACAGGGGCTGAAGCTTTCTTT	CASSTGAEAFF
-	TRBJ1-3	TRBV28	-	TGTGCCAGCAGAACAGGACAGCTCTCTGGAAACACCATATATTTT	CASRTGQLSGNTIYF
medium-sized	TRBJ1-6	TRBV9	-	TGTGCCAGCGCCAGGCTTAATTCACCCCTCCACTTT	CASARLNSPLHF
-	TRBJ1-1	TRBV7-2	-	TGTGCCAGCAGCTTATACTTCGGGGGGCTTTGGAACACTGAAGCTTTCTTT	CASSLYFGGLWNTEAFF
once	TRBJ1-2	TRBV7-9	-	TGTGCCAGCAGGGACAGAACCGATGGCTACACCTTC	CASRDRTDGYTF
-	TRBJ2-2	TRBV29-1	TRBD2	TGCAGCGTTGGGGCGGCGGGAGCCCCCAGGACCGGGGAGCTGTTTTTT	CSVGAAGAPRTGELFF
-	TRBJ2-5	TRBV7-3	-	TGTGCCAGCAGCGTAACCGGGACACCTAGCGAGACCCAGTACTTC	CASSVTGTPSETQYF
-	TRBJ1-3	TRBV29-1	-	TGCAGCGTTGGTGAGGGCCTCTCTGGAAACACCATATATTTT	CSVGEGLSGNTIYF
-	TRBJ1-6	TRBV19	TRBD1	TGTGCCAGTACCGGGGACAGCAGAACTCCCCTCCACTTT	CASTGDSRTPLHF
-	TRBJ2-2	TRBV14	TRBD2	TGTGCCAGCAGCCAACGACTAGCGGCTGGGGGGGAGCTGTTTTTT	CASSQRLAAGGELFF
-	TRBJ1-1	TRBV4-1	TRBD1	TGCGCCAGCAGCCAACTACCGACAGGGCAGGCTGAAGCTTTCTTT	CASSQLPTGQAEAFF
-	TRBJ1-3	TRBV5-6	-	TGTGCCAGCAGCTCAGGATCGGCTGGAAACACCATATATTTT	CASSSGSAGNTIYF
-	TRBJ1-4	TRBV5-1	-	TGCGCCAGCAGCTCCCTCGCCGGCGGTAGTGAAAAACTGTTTTTT	CASSSLAGGSEKLFF
once	TRBJ2-2	TRBV7-9	TRBD2	TGTGCCAGCAGATCTAGCGGGAGTTCCTGGGAGCTGTTTTTT	CASRSSGSSWELFF